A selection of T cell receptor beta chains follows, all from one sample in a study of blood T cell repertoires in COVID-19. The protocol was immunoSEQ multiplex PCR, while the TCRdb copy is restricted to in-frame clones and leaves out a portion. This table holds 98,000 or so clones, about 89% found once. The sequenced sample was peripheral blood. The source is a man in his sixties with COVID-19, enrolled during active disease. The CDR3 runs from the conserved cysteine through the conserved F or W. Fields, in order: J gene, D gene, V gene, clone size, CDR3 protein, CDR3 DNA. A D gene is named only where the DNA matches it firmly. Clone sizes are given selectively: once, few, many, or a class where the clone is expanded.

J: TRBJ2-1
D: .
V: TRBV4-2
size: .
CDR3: CASSDPGGNEQFF
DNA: TGTGCCAGCAGCGACCCCGGAGGCAATGAGCAGTTCTTC

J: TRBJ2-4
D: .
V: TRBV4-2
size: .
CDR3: CASSQDLQGGTYF
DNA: TGTGCCAGCAGCCAAGATCTCCAGGGAGGAACGTACTTC

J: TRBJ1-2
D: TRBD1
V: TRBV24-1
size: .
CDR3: CATSDSDRDYGYTF
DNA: TGTGCCACCAGTGATTCCGACAGGGACTATGGCTACACCTTC

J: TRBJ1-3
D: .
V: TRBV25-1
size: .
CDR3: CASSDYDSLDTIYF
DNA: TGTGCCAGCAGTGATTACGACTCCTTGGACACCATATATTTT

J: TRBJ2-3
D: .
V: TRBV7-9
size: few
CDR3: CASSSFGGLLDTQYF
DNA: TGTGCCAGCAGCTCCTTCGGAGGGTTACTAGATACGCAGTATTTT

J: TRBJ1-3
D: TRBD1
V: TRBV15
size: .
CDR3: CATSREPTGGFSGNTIYF
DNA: TGTGCCACCAGCAGAGAACCGACAGGGGGATTCTCTGGAAACACCATATATTTT

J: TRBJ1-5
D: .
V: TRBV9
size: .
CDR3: CASSVGSQNQPQHF
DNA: TGTGCCAGCAGCGTAGGTTCCCAAAATCAGCCCCAGCATTTT

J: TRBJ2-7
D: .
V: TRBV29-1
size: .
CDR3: CSVRIQGWSYEQYF
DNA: TGCAGCGTCCGAATACAGGGATGGTCTTACGAGCAGTACTTC

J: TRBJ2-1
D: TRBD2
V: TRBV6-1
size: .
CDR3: CASSGAGGRAFNEQFF
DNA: TGTGCCAGCAGTGGGGCGGGGGGGCGCGCCTTCAATGAGCAGTTCTTC

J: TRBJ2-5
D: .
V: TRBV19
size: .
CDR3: CASSTDMEETQYF
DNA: TGTGCCAGTAGTACGGACATGGAGGAGACCCAGTACTTC

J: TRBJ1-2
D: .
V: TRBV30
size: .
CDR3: CAWSVGGAANYGYTF
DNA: TGTGCCTGGAGTGTAGGTGGGGCGGCTAACTATGGCTACACCTTC

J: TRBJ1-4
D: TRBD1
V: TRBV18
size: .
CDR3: CASSLPGTGNEKLFF
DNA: TGTGCCAGCTCACTTCCGGGGACAGGGAACGAAAAACTGTTTTTT

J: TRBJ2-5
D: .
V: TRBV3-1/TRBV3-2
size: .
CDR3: CASSLARGSGLWTQYF
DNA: TGTGCCAGCAGCCTCGCCCGGGGATCGGGCCTTTGGACCCAGTACTTC

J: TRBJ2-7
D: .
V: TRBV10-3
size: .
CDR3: CAISESRGPYEQYF
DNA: TGTGCCATCAGTGAGTCTCGCGGCCCCTACGAGCAGTACTTC

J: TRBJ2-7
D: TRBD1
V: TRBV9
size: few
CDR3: CASSRTGNYEQYF
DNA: TGTGCCAGCAGTCGGACAGGGAACTACGAGCAGTACTTC

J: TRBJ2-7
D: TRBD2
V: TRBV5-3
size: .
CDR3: CARTLAGAGEQYF
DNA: TGTGCCAGAACCCTAGCGGGAGCTGGAGAGCAGTACTTC

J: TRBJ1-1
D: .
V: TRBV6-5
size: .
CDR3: CASSYSEPNWNTEAFF
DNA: TGTGCCAGCAGTTACTCGGAGCCCAATTGGAACACTGAAGCTTTCTTT

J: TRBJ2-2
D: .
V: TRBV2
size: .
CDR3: CASSPQGASNTGELFF
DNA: TGTGCCAGCAGCCCCCAGGGCGCTTCGAACACCGGGGAGCTGTTTTTT

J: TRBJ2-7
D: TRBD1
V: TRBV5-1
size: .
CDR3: CASSSGTVISYEQYF
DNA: TGCGCCAGCAGCTCCGGGACAGTAATCTCCTACGAGCAGTACTTC

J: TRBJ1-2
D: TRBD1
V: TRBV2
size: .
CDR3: CASRPDRGRSYGYTF
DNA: TGTGCCAGCAGACCGGACAGGGGGCGGTCCTATGGCTACACCTTC

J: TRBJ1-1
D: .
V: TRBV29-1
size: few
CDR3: CSGSEGDTEAFF
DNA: TGCAGCGGATCCGAGGGGGACACTGAAGCTTTCTTT

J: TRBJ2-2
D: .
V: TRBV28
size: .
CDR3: CASSSFVVLYTGELFF
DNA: TGTGCCAGCAGTTCGTTTGTGGTCCTATACACCGGGGAGCTGTTTTTT